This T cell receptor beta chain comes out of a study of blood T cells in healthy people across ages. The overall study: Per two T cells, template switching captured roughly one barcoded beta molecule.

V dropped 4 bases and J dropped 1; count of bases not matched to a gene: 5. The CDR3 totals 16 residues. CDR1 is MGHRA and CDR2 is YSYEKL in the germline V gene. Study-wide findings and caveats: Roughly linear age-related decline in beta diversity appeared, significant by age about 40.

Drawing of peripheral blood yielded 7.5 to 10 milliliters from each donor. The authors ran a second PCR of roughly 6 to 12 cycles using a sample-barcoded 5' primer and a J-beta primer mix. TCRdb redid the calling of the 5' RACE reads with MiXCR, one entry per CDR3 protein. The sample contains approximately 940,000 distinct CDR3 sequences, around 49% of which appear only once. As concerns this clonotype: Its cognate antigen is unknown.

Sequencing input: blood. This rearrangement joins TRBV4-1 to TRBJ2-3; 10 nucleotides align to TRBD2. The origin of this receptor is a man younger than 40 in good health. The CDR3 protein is CASSPASGGRTDTQYF. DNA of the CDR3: TGCGCCAGCAGCCCCGCTAGCGGGGGCCGCACAGATACGCAGTATTTT.